This TCR beta chain was sequenced for a study of cytomegalovirus exposure and HLA in healthy donors. Study-level points and caveats: Researchers reported that three CMV-associated chains were confirmed in vitro as CMV antigen-specific. Using a false discovery rate of 0.05, a later analysis showed that 16,951 TCR beta sequences were associated with HLA alleles.

This clone turned up a few times. The antigen is unknown. V was pared by 4 bases and J by 5 bases, with 13 bases between. This CDR3 is built from 14 residues. CDR1 and CDR2 (germline): SGHDT, YYEEEE. Primers for the PCR totalled 60 Vbeta and 13 Jbeta. Libraries were prepared by immunoSEQ multiplex PCR; TCRdb keeps only in-frame clonotypes and omits some of them. The sample contains over 100,000 clones, more than 75% of which appear only once. This sequence joins TRBV5-6 and TRBJ1-3; TRBD1 is a possible D gene (5 bases). Sequenced material: PBMCs. The TCR was taken from a middle-aged woman in good health and CMV-seropositive. DNA of the CDR3: TGTGCCAGCAGCGAGGGACTGGGGCGAAACACCATATATTTT. As protein: CASSEGLGRNTIYF. The complete variable domain, with remaining parts taken from reference TRBV5-6 and TRBJ1-3, reads DAGVTQSPTHLIKTRGQQVTLRCSPKSGHDTVSWYQQALGQGPQFIFQYYEEEERQRGNFPDRFSGHQFPNYSSELNVNALLLGDSALYLCASSEGLGRNTIYFGEGSWLTVV.